This TCR beta chain was profiled in a study of cytomegalovirus exposure and HLA in healthy donors (dated by TCRdb to about 2017). Background for the entire study: An earlier analysis of approximately 640 of the donors reported about 290 Gb of sequence data and roughly 100 million unique TCR beta sequences from approximately 180 million T cells. Roughly 300 gigabases of sequencing data and roughly 80 million unique TCR sequences made up an early release that covered approximately 650 HLA-typed donors. Among the approximately 400 genotyped donors, around 81% belonged to the genetic ancestry cluster associated with self-reported Caucasian donors. The study aimed to test whether signatures of past pathogen exposure could be identified by cataloging public T cell receptors. The study profiled the T cell repertoires of approximately 700 subjects by immunosequencing and related them to cytomegalovirus serostatus. Besides the first cohort of more than 650 subjects, a separate validation cohort made up of about 120 different subjects was used. High-throughput TCR immunosequencing, statistical association of individual TCRs with disease status, and machine learning were combined to predict cytomegalovirus infection status. A later analysis re-examined previously published TCR beta repertoires from about 700 donors and added high-resolution HLA genotyping to investigate patterns of TCR occurrence. Rather than using new phenotypic data, the later analysis identified candidate immune exposures from TCR beta sequences and from how often those sequences occurred across donors. An earlier analysis of approximately 580 of the donors used high-throughput TCR beta sequencing to judge whether each TCR beta V gene segment behaved as functional or pseudogenic. Alongside the repertoire data, information on donor age, sex, ethnicity and CMV serostatus was compiled. A later genetic analysis took genome-wide SNP genotypes for about 55% of the 666 donors and used that subset as a discovery cohort. All discovery cohort repertoires had been generated using a single sequencing platform. HLA typing covered class I and class II loci at four-digit resolution. The number of typed donors differed by locus: about 629-630 for A, B, C, DRB1 and DQB1; approximately 530 for DQA1; about 600 for DPA1; and roughly 470 for DPB1. Four to six DR-DQ haplotypes were handled as single units for association and clustering, since linkage in the cohort was strong. Among about 390 genotyped donors of the cohort, an average of about 240,000 unique TCR beta nucleotide sequences were sequenced per donor, roughly a sixth of them non-productive.

Libraries came from the immunoSEQ multiplex PCR assay. A mixture of 60 forward primers for TCR Vbeta segments and 13 reverse primers for TCR Jbeta segments was used in the multiplex PCR. A multiplex PCR assay on genomic DNA amplified the CDR3 region of rearranged TCR beta genes. Amplified TCR beta libraries were sequenced as 87-base-pair reads on the Illumina HiSeq System. Per the original workflow: A later analysis tallied around 87 million unique TCR beta chains across the 666 repertoires, and around 12 million of those chains were shared by two or more donors. Raw reads were error-corrected and collapsed into unique sequences by a nearest-neighbor algorithm in which closely related sequences were merged to remove PCR and sequencing errors. CDR3 sequences were aligned to IMGT reference sequences to assign V, D and J gene segments. Each retained sequence needed at least a six-nucleotide match to both a V gene segment and a J gene segment. Rearrangements were called productive when the CDR3 lacked stop codons and stayed in frame with V and J; all others were non-productive. Following IMGT convention, CDR3 was defined as the stretch from the second conserved V-encoded cysteine to the conserved J-encoded phenylalanine. The earlier analysis of some 600 of the donors excluded sequences that lacked an unambiguous match to a single V gene segment. In an earlier analysis of several hundred of the donors, a V segment was called functional when productive rearrangements were above 56.7%, and segregating when the standard deviation between donors exceeded 5%. A statistical classification framework was developed to diagnose cytomegalovirus status using the catalog of TCR beta chain sequences. V and J gene assignment, in a later analysis, came from comparing TCR nucleotide sequences with IMGT/GENE-DB human TR gene sequences. A later analysis assigned CDR3 sequences and most-parsimonious VDJ recombination scenarios with the TCRdist pipeline. In a later analysis, every TCR beta chain was defined by the combination of its CDR3 amino acid sequence and its V-gene family, and reads without a unique V-gene family were dropped. As a way to deal with suspected cross-contamination and a sequencing artifact, a later analysis dropped roughly 600 nucleotide sequences that were highly shared and had low generation probability. A later analysis calculated a clonal expansion index for each public chain from normalized within-repertoire ranks of inferred template counts. A later analysis computed generation probabilities with a VDJ recombination model fitted to out-of-frame rearrangements, and checked the results against IGoR. In a later analysis, hypergeometric tests were used to score TCR-TCR, TCR-HLA and TCR-CMV co-occurrence, with a repertoire-size bias correction applied to TCR pairs. In a later analysis, false discovery rates were estimated by permuting HLA or CMV assignments 20 times. In a later analysis, co-occurring TCRs were grouped using DBSCAN, with TCRdist sequence similarity added in when clustering inside HLA-allele-positive subsets. For co-occurrence clustering, repertoires with fewer than 30,000 or more than 120,000 public chains were excluded, along with five or six repertoires with anomalous nucleotide sharing. What TCRdb holds here is the immuneACCESS table cut down to in-frame rearrangements. Part of the clones is not present; checked against another copy, under half of the missing clones reflect an unresolved V gene, and the others are unexplained. V, J and clone size derive from that table, while D and trimming were established from the DNA sequence. For this sample the table gives 120,000 or so clones, of which approximately 78% were detected only once. Around 5.8% of the sample is taken by the ten largest.

Notes on this clone: Its antigen is currently not known. Base qualities are not at hand, and no much larger clone is one base apart.

Summary of the overall study and its limitations: In a later analysis, HLA-associated TCR beta chains were found to be more clonally expanded and to have lower generation probabilities than equally common non-associated chains. In both the original and validation cohorts, the classifier was reported to diagnose cytomegalovirus status with high specificity and sensitivity. CMV serostatus was the only immune exposure information available for the cohort. It was suggested by the authors that the approach could potentially be generalized to other disease states and immunological phenotypes. Correlated functional status among segregating V segments might be attributable to linkage disequilibrium, but an unknown experimental factor could not be ruled out. According to a later analysis, TCR association rates differed among HLA loci, with DRB1 alleles showing the most associated TCRs and HLA-C alleles showing the fewest. In an earlier analysis of some 500 of the donors, most TCR beta V segments appeared in productive rearrangements about 87% or about 30% of the time, broadly matching IMGT annotations. Because some donors lacked HLA typing at each locus, the association tests relied only on the typed subset. A later analysis found that most CMV-associated TCR beta chains appeared HLA-restricted, with HLA associations seemingly driven largely by CMV exposure. A later analysis associated some 17,000 TCR beta sequences with specific HLA alleles at a false discovery rate of 0.05. A cluster of highly shared sequence variants was judged likely to be a technical artifact of the sequencing pipeline. According to a later genetic analysis, donors in an Asian-associated ancestry cluster had fewer N-insertions in productive TCRs than the roughly 660-donor mean. Only TCR beta chains were sequenced in this cohort, and the absence of alpha or paired-chain data limited detectable features. The earlier analysis of 587 of the donors excluded 15 to 20 rarely observed V segments, including chromosome 9 orphons, because counts were too low. Strong co-occurrence of HLA alleles, especially DR and DQ, made assigning TCR associations to individual alleles difficult. Three of the identified cytomegalovirus-associated TCR beta chains were confirmed in vitro to be specific for cytomegalovirus antigens. Roughly uniform sequencing depth across donors was assumed in presence/absence analyses, although this assumption may not hold. Several of the top co-occurrence clusters appeared to be linked to parvovirus B19, influenza, CMV and Epstein-Barr virus, according to a later analysis. A further reported finding was that TCR beta sequences accurately predicted the HLA-A and HLA-B alleles for most subjects in the first cohort. Most TCR sequences were observed very rarely across donors, whereas some public TCRs were present in many individuals. The study gave a list of some 150 TCR beta chains associated with cytomegalovirus. A later genetic analysis associated a missense DCLRE1C variant with V-gene and J-gene trimming of TCR beta chains, and an independent cohort replicated the association.

The cohort comprised 710 or so healthy bone marrow donors. Cohort members were all nominally healthy when sampled, although unrecorded immune exposures were likely present. The donor was CMV seronegative and was included in the group of several hundred seronegative cohort members. A peripheral blood sample was provided by each donor, and peripheral blood mononuclear cells were used for TCR beta sequencing. The Qiagen DNeasy Blood Extraction Kit was used to extract genomic DNA from the blood cell samples. Source material: PBMCs. The sequence was obtained from a woman aged 40 to 50 in good health and CMV-seronegative.

The nucleotide sequence is TGTGCCAGCCGGGACGGGAGCTCCTACGAGCAGTACTTC. It translates to CASRDGSSYEQYF. This sequence uses TRBV6-1 and TRBJ2-7, and perhaps TRBD2 as D gene, on 6 matching bases. Between the V and J ends, shortened by 8 bases and 0 bases respectively, the junction contains 11 bases. There are 13 amino acids in the CDR3, from cysteine to phenylalanine inclusive. Left in the record is the CDR3 DNA by itself, 39 bases read in frame from the first base. The germline V gene yields MNHNS for CDR1 and SASEGT for CDR2.